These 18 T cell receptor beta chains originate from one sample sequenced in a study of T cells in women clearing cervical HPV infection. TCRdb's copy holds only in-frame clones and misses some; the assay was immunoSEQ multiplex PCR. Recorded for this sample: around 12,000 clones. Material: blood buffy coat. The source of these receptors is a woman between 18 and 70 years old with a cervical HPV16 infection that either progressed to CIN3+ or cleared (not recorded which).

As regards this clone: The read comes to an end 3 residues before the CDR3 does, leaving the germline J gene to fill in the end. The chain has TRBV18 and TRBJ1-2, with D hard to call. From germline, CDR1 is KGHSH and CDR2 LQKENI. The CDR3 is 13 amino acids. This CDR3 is CASSERRTDTYTF. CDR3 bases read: TGTGCCAGCTCAGAACGTCGAACAGATACC.

The CDR3 loop is CASSGTSGVYNEQFF. The sequenced CDR3 bases are TGTGCCAGCAGCGGGACTAGCGGAGTCTACAATGAG. This chain joins TRBV7-9 and TRBJ2-1; 11 bases line up with TRBD2. The read terminates 3 residues ahead of where the CDR3 ends, so the germline J gene completes it. CDR1 is SEHNR, CDR2 FQNEAQ, per germline (reference sequence). The CDR3 has 15 residues. The V gene end was trimmed by 5 bases and the J gene end by 3 bases; junction bases not matched to a gene: 3. Full variable domain (missing parts from reference TRBV7-9 and TRBJ2-1): DTGVSQNPRHKITKRGQNVTFRCDPISEHNRLYWYRQTLGQGPEFLTYFQNEAQLEKSRLLSDRFSAERPKGSFSTLEIQRTEQGDSAMYLCASSGTSGVYNEQFFGPGTRLTVL.

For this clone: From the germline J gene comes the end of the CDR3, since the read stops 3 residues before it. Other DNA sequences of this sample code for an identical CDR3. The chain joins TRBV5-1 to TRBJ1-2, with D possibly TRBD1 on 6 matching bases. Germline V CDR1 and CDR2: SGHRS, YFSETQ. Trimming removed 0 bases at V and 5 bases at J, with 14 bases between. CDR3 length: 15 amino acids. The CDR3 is CASSLATGGAYGYTF. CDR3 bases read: TGCGCCAGCAGCTTGGCGACTGGGGGGGCGTATGGC. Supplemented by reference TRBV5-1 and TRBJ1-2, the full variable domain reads KAGVTQTPRYLIKTRGQQVTLSCSPISGHRSVSWYQQTPGQGLQFLFEYFSETQRNKGNFPGRFSGRQFSNSRSEMNVSTLELGDSALYLCASSLATGGAYGYTFGSGTRLTVV.

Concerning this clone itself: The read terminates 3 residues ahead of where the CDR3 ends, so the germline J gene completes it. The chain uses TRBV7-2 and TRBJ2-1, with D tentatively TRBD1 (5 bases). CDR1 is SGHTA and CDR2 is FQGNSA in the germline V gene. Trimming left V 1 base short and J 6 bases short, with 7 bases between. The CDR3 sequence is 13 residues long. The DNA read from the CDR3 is TGTGCCAGCAGCTTAGAGGGGCGCAATGAG. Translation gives CASSLEGRNE. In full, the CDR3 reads CASSLEGRNEQFF.

CDR3 DNA, as far as it was read: TGCGCCAGCAGCTTGGGGTATGGGGCAACCGGGGAG. Protein product: CASSLGYGATGE. The full CDR3 protein is CASSLGYGATGELFF. The chain links TRBV5-1 to TRBJ2-2; D may be TRBD1 (5 bases). The read terminates 3 residues before the CDR3 end, so the remaining end is supplied by the germline J gene. V lost 0 bases and J lost 5, with 11 bases in between. This CDR3 comprises 15 residues. Germline V gene data show CDR1 as SGHRS and CDR2 as YFSETQ.

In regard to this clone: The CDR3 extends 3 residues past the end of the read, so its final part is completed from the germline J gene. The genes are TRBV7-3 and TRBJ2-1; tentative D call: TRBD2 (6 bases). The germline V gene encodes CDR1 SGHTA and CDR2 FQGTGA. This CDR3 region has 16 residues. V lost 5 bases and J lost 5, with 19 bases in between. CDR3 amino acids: CASSLGGALPNNEQFF. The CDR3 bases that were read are TGTGCCAGCAGCCTAGGAGGGGCCCTCCCAAACAATGAG. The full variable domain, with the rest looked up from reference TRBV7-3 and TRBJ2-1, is GAGVSQTPSNKVTEKGKYVELRCDPISGHTALYWYRQSLGQGPEFLIYFQGTGAADDSGLPNDRFFAVRPEGSVSTLKIQRTERGDSAVYLCASSLGGALPNNEQFFGPGTRLTVL.

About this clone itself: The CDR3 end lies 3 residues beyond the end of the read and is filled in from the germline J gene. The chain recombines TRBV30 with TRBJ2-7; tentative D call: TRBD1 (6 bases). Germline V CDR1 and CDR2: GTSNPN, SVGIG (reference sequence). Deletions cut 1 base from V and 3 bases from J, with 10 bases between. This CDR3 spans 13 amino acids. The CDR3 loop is CAWSADSDYEQYF. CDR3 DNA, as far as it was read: TGTGCCTGGAGTGCGGACAGCGACTACGAG.

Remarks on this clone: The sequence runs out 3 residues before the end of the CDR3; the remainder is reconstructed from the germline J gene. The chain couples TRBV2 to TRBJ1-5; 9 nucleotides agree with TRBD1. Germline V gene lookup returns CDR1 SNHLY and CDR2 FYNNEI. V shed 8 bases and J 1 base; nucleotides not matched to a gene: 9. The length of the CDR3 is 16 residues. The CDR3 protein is CASQQQGARSNQPQHF. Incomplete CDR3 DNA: TGTGCCAGCCAACAACAGGGGGCGAGGAGCAATCAGCCC.

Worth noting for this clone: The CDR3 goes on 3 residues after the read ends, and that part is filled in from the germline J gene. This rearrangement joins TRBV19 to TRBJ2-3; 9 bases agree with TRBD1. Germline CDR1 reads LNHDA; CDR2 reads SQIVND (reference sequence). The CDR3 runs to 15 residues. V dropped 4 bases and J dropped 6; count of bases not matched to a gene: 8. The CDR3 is CASSTEGQGMDTQYF. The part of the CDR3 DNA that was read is TGTGCCAGTAGTACGGAGGGACAGGGAATGGATACG.

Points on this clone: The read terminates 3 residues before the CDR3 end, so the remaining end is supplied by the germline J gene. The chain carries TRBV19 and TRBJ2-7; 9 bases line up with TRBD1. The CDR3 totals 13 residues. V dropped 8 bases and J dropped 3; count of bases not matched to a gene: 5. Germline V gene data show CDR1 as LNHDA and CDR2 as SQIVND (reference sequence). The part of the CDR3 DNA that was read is TGTGCCAGTCGGGGACAGGGTCTCTACGAG. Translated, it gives CASRGQGLYE. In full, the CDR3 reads CASRGQGLYEQYF.

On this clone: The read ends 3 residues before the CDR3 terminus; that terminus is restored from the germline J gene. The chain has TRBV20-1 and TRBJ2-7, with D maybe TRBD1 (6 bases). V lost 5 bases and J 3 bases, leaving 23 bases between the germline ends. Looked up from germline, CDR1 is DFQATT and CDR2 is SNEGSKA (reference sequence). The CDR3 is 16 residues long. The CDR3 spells CSARSPGQQKFYEQYF. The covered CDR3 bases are TGCAGTGCTCGATCTCCGGGACAACAAAAGTTCTACGAG.

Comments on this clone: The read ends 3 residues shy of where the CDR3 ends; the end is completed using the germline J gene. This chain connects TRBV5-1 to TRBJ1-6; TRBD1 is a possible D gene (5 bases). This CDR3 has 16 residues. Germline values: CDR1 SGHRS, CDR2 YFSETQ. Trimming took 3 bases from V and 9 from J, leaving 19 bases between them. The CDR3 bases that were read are TGCGCCAGCAGCTCCAACCCCGTTGGGGGGGGTTCACCC. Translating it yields CASSSNPVGGGSP. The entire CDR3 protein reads CASSSNPVGGGSPLHF.

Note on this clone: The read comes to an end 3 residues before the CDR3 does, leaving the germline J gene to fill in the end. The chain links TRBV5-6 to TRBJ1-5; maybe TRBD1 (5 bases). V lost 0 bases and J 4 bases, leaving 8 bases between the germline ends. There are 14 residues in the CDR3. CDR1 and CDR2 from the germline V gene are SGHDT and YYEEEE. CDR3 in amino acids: CASSLGAGNQPQHF. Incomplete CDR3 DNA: TGTGCCAGCAGCTTGGGGGCAGGGAATCAGCCC.

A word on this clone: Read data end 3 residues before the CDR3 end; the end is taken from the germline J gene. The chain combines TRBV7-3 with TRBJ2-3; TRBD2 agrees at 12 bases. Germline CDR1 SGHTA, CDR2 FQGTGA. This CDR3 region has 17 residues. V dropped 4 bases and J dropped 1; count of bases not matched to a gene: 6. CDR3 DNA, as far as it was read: TGTGCCAGCAGCTCGAGACTAGCGGGGGACGGCACAGATACG. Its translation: CASSSRLAGDGTDT. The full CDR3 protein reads CASSSRLAGDGTDTQYF.

CDR3 bases read: TGTGCCAGTAACGGGTTCGATTCACCG. Translated: CASNGFDSP. The full CDR3 is CASNGFDSPLFF. The chain is built from TRBV19 and TRBJ2-2; D not certain. The observed sequence ends 3 residues before the CDR3 terminus, with the missing tail filled in from the germline J gene. CDR3 length equals 12 residues. Germline-derived CDR1 and CDR2 are LNHDA and SQIVND (reference sequence). The whole variable domain, filled in from reference TRBV19 and TRBJ2-2, reads DGGITQSPKYLFRKEGQNVTLSCEQNLNHDAMYWYRQDPGQGLRLIYYSQIVNDFQKGDIAEGYSVSREKKESFPLTVTSAQKNPTAFYLCASNGFDSPLFFGEGSRLTVL.

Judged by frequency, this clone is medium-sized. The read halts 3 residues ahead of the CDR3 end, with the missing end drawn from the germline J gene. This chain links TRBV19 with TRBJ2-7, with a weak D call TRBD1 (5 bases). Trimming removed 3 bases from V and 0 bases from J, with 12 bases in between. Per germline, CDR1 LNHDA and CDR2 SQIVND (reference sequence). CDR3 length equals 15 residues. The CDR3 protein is CASSILGQSSYEQYF. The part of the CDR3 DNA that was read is TGTGCCAGTAGTATCCTGGGGCAGAGCTCCTACGAG.

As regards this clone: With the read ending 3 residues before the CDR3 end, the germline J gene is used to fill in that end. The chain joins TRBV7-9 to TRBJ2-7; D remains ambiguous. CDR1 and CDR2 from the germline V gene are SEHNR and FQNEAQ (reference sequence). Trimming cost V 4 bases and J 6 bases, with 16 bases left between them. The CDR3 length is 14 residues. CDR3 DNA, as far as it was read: TGTGCCAGCAGCTCCGCAATCCCCGCGGCCGAG. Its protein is CASSSAIPAAE. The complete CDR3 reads CASSSAIPAAEQYF.

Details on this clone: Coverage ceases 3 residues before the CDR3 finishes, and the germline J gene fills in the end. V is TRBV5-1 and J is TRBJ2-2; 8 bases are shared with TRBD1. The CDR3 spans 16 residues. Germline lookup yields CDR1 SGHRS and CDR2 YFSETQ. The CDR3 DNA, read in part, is TGCGCCAGCAGCTTGGCGGGGCCAGGGGGCAGTTCACCG. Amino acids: CASSLAGPGGSSP. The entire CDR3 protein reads CASSLAGPGGSSPLFF.